Reported below is one TCR beta chain. Its antigen is unidentified. The assay was immunoSEQ multiplex PCR, and TCRdb's table has in-frame clones only and misses some. This table has about 120,000 clones, roughly 87% appearing once. Per germline, CDR1 LNHDA and CDR2 SQIVND (reference sequence). The CDR3 consists of 15 residues. V was clipped by 0 bases and J by 6 bases, with 9 bases between them. The data are from a study of T cell responses to AZD1222 COVID-19 vaccine. Regarding the study as a whole: Repertoires were obtained only post-peak T cell response. Donors were largely white British and mainly female; clonal diversity was possibly underestimated. The reported proportion of spike-specific TCRs targeting unmutated variant regions was nearly half.

The sample in question was peripheral blood, obtained on day 0 of AZD1222 vaccination. The chain recombines TRBV19 with TRBJ1-6; D is unclear. This clonotype was sampled from an adult in good health. CDR3 nucleotides: TGTGCCAGTAGTATAGATGGAATCGGTAATTCACCCCTCCACTTT. Encoded protein: CASSIDGIGNSPLHF.